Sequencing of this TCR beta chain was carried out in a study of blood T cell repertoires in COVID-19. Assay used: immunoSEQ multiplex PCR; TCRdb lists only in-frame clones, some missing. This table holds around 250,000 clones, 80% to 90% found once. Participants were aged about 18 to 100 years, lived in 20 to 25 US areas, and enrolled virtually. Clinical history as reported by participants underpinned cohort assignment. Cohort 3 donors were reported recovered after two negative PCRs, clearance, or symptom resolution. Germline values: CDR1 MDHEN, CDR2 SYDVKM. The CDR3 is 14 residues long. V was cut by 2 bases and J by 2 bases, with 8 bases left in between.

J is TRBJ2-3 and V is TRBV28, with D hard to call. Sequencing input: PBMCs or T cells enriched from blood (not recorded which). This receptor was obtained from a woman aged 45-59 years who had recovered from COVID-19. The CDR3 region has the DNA TGTGCCAGCAGTTTAGGGCACTCCACAGATACGCAGTATTTT. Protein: CASSLGHSTDTQYF. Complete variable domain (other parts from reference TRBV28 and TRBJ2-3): DVKVTQSSRYLVKRTGEKVFLECVQDMDHENMFWYRQDPGLGLRLIYFSYDVKMKEKGDIPEGYSVSREKKERFSLILESASTNQTSMYLCASSLGHSTDTQYFGPGTRLTVL.